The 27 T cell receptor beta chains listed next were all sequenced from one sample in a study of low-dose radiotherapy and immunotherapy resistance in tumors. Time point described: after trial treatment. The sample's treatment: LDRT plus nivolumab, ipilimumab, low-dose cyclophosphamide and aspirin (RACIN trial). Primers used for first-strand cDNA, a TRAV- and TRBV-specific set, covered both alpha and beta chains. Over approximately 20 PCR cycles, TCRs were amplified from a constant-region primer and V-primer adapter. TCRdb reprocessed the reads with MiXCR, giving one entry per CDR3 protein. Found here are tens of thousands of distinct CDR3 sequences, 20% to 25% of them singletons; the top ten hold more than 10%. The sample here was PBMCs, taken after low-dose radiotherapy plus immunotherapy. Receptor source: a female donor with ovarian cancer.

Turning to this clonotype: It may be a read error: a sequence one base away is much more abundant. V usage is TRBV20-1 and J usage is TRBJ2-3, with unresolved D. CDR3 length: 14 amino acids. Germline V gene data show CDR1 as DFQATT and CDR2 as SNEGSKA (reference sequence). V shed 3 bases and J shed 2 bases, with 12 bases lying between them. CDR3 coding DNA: TGCAGTGCTAGCGGCAAGGGCCTCACAGATACGCAGTATTTT. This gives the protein CSASGKGLTDTQYF.

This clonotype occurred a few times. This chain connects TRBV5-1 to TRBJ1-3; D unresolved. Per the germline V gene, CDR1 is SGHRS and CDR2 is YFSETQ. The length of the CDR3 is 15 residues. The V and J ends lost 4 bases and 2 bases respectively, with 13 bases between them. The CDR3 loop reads CASSNRPGAGNTIYF. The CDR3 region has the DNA TGCGCCAGCAGCAACCGTCCGGGTGCTGGAAACACCATATATTTT.

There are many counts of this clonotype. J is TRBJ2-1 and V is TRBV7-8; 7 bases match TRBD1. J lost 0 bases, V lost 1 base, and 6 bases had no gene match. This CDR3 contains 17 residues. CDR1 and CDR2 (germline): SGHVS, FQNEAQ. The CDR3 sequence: CASSLEVRDSSYNEQFF. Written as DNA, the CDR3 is TGTGCCAGCAGCTTAGAGGTCCGGGACAGCTCCTACAATGAGCAGTTCTTC.

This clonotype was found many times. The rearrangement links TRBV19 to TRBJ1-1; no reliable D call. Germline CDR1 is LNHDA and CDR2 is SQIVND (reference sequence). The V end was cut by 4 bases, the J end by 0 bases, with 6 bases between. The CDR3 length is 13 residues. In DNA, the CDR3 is TGTGCCAGTAGTAGAGCATTGAACACTGAAGCTTTCTTT. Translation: CASSRALNTEAFF.

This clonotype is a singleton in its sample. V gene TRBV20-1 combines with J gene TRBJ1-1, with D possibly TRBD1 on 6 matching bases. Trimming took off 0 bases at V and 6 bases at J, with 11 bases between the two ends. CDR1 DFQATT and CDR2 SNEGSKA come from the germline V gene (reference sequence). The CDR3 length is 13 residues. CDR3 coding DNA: TGCAGTGCTAGAGAACAGGGTCTCGCTGAAGCTTTCTTT. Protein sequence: CSAREQGLAEAFF.

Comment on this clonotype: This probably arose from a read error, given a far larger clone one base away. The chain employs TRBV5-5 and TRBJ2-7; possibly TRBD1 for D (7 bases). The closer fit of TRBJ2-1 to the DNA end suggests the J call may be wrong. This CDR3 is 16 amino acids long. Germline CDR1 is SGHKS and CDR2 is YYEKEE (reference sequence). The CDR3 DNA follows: TGTGCCAGCAGCTCGCCCGGGGGACAGTCCTACAATGATCAGTTCTTC. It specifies CASSSPGGQSYNDQFF.

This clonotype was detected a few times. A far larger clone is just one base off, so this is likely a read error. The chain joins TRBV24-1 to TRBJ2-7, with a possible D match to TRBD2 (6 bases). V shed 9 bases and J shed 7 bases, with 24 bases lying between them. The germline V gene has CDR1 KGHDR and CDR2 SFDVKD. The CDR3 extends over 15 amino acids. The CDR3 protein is CATQAAGPSYNEQYF. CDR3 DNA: TGTGCCACCCAAGCGGCGGGACCATCCTACAATGAGCAGTACTTC.

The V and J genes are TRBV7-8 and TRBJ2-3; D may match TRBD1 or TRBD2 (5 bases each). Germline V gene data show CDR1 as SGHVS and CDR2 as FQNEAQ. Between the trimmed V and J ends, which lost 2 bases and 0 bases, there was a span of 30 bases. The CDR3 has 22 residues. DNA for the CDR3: TGTGCCAGCAGCTTACGGGCCTCCCTGAGAGGGGCGCTTTCATTTAGCACAGATACGCAGTATTTT. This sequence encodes CASSLRASLRGALSFSTDTQYF.

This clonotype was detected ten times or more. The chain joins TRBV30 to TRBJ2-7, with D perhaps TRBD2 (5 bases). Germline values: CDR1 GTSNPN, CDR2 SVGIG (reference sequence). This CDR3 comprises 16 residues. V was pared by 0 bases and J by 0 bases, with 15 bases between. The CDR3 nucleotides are TGTGCCTGGAGTGTACGGGGTTCGATTAGCTCCTACGAGCAGTACTTC. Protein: CAWSVRGSISSYEQYF. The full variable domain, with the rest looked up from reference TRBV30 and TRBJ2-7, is SQTIHQWPATLVQPVGSPLSLECTVEGTSNPNLYWYRQAAGRGLQLLFYSVGIGQISSEVPQNLSASRPQDRQFILSSKKLLLSDSGFYLCAWSVRGSISSYEQYFGPGTRLTVT.

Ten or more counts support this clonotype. The CDR3 loop reads CASSRDGKMWEQYF. CDR3 coding DNA: TGTGCCAGCAGTCGGGACGGAAAGATGTGGGAGCAGTACTTC. This chain joins TRBV6-2 or TRBV6-3 and TRBJ2-7, with D perhaps TRBD1 or TRBD2 (5 bases each). The V gene lost 5 bases and the J gene lost 7 bases, with 18 bases spanning the gap. CDR1 and CDR2 (germline): MNHEY, SVGEGT. This CDR3 is built from 14 residues.

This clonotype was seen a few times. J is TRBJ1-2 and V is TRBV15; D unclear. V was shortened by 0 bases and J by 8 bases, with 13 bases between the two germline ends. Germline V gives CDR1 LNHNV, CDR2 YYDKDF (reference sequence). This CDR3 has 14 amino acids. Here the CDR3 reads CATSRDTLRAGYTF. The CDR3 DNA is TGTGCCACCAGCAGAGATACTCTCCGGGCCGGCTACACCTTC.

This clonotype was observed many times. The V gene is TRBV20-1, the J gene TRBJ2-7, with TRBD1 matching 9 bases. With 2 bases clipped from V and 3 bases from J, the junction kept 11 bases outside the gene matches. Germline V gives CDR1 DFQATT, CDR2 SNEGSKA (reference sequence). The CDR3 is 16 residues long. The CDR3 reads CSARSPGGQGYYEQYF. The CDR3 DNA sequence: TGCAGTGCTAGAAGTCCCGGTGGACAGGGGTACTACGAGCAGTACTTC.

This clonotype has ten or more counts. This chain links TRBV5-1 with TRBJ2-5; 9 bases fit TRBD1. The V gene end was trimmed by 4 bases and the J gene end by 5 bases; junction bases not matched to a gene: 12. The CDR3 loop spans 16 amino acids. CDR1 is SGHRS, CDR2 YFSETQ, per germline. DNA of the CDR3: TGCGCCAGCAGCCAGGACAGGGGCGAGATTGGGGAGACCCAGTACTTC. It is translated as CASSQDRGEIGETQYF.

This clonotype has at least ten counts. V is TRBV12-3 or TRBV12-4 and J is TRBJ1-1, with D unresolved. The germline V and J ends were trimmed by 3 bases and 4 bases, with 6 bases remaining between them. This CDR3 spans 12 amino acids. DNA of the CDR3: TGTGCCAGCAGTTTTTGGGGCACTGAAGCTTTCTTT. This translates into CASSFWGTEAFF.

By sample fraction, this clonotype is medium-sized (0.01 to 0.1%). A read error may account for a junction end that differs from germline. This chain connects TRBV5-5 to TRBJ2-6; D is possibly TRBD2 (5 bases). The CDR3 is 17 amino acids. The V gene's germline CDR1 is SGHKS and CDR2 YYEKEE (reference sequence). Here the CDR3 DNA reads TGCGCCAGCAGCCAAGATCAGGCGGGCCTAGGGGCCAACGTCCTGACTTTC. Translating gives CASSQDQAGLGANVLTF.

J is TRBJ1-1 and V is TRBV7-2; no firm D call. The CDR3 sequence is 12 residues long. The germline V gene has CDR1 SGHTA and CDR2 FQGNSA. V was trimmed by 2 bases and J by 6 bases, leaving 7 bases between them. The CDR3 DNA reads TGTGCCAGCAGCTTAATCTGGGCTGAAGCTTTCTTT. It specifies CASSLIWAEAFF.

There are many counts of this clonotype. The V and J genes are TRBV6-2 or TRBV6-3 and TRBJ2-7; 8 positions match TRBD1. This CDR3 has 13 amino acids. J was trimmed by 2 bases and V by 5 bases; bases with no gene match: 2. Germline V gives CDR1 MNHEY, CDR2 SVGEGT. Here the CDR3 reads CASSRGQAYEQYF. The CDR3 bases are TGTGCCAGCAGTAGGGGACAGGCCTACGAGCAGTACTTC.

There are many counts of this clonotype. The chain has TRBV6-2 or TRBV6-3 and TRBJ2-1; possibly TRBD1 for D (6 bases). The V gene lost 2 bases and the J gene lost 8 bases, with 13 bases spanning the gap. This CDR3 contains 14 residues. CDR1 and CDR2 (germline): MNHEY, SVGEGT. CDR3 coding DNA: TGTGCCAGCAGTTACCAGAGGGGGTACCATGAGCAGTTCTTC. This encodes CASSYQRGYHEQFF.

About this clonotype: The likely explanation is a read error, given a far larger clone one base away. Here the CDR3 DNA reads TGTGCCAGCAGCAGGGGACAGGGGACCTACGAGCAGTTCTTC. Translation: CASSRGQGTYEQFF. This rearrangement joins TRBV7-2 to TRBJ2-1; TRBD1 aligns across 10 bases. J gave up 10 bases and V 5 bases, and 8 bases lay outside the gene matches. The CDR3 length is 14 residues. The V gene's germline CDR1 is SGHTA and CDR2 FQGNSA.

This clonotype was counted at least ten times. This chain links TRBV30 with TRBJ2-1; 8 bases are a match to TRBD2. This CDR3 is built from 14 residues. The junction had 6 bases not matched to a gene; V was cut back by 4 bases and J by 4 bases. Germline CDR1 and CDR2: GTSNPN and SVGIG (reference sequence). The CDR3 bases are TGTGCCTGGATACCCAGCGGGGGTTACAATGAGCAGTTCTTC. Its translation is CAWIPSGGYNEQFF.

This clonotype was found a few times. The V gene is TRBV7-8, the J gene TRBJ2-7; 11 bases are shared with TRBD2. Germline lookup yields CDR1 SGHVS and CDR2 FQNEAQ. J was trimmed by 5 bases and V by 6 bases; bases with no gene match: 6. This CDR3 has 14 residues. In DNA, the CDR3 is TGTGCCAGCAGTATAGCGGGGGGGAGGGACGAGCAGTACTTC. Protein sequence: CASSIAGGRDEQYF.

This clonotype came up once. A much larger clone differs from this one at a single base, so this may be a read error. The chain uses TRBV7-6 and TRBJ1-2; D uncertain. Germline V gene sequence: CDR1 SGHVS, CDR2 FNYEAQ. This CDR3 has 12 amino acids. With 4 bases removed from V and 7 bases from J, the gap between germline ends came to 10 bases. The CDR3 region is CASSSIGPGYTF. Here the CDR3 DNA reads TGTGCCAGCAGCTCCATCGGTCCTGGCTACACCTTC.

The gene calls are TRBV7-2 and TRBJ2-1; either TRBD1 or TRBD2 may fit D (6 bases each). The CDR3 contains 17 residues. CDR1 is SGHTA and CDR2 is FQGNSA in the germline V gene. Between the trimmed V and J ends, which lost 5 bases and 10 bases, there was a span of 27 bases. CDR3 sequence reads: CASSPPVLVGGPGEQFF. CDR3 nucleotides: TGTGCCAGCAGCCCACCAGTGTTGGTTGGGGGGCCAGGGGAGCAGTTCTTC.

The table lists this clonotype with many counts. CDR3 protein: CASSPPSSSYNEQFF. The CDR3, as DNA: TGTGCCAGCTCACCACCTAGCAGCTCCTACAATGAGCAGTTCTTC. The chain combines TRBV18 with TRBJ2-1; D call uncertain. Germline CDR1 and CDR2: KGHSH and LQKENI. This CDR3 spans 15 amino acids. Trimming removed 0 bases at V and 0 bases at J, with 6 bases between.

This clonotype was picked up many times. CDR3 coding DNA: TGTGCCAGTAGTCACCTGGGGGGGGGCAACACCGGGGAGCTGTTTTTT. Its protein product is CASSHLGGGNTGELFF. The rearrangement uses TRBV19 and TRBJ2-2, with D possibly TRBD2 on 7 matching bases. CDR3 length equals 16 residues. Germline CDR1 and CDR2: LNHDA and SQIVND (reference sequence). The ends were cut back, 5 bases at V and 2 bases at J, with 15 bases in the middle.

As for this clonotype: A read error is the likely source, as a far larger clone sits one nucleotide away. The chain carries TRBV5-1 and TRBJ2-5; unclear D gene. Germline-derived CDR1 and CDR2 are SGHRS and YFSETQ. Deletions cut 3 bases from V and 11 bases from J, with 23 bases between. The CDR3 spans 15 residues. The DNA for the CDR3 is TGCGCCAGCAGCTCGATTAGCCTGGCTTCCAATGAGCAGTACTTC. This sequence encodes CASSSISLASNEQYF. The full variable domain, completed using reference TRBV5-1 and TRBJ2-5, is KAGVTQTPRYLIKTRGQQVTLSCSPISGHRSVSWYQQTPGQGLQFLFEYFSETQRNKGNFPGRFSGRQFSNSRSEMNVSTLELGDSALYLCASSSISLASNEQYFGPGTRLLVL.

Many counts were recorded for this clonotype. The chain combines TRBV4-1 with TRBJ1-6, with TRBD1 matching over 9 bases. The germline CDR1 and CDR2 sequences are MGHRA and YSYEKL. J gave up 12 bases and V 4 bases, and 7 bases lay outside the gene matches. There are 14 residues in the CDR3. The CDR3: CASSLRDRELPLHF. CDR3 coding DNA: TGCGCCAGCAGCCTAAGGGACAGGGAACTACCCCTCCACTTT.